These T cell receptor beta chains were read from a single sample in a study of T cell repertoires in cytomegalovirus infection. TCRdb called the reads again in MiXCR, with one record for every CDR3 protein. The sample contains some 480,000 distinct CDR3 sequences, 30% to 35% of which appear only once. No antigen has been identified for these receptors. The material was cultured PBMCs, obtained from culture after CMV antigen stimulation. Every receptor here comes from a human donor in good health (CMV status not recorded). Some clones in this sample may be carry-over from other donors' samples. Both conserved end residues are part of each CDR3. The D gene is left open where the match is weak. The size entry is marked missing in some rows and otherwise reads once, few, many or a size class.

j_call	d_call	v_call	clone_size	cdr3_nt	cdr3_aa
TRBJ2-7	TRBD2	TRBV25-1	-	TGTGCCAGCAGTGAATTAAACAGGCCCTCGGGGGGACTAGCGGTCTACGAGCAGTACTTC	CASSELNRPSGGLAVYEQYF
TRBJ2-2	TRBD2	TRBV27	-	TGTGCCAGCAGGAGGGTTCAGACTAGCGGGTGGACCGGGGAGCTGTTTTTT	CASRRVQTSGWTGELFF
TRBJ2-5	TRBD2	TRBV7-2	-	TGTGCCAGCAGCTTATGGGGGGAGGGGTTGGGGACCCAGTACTTC	CASSLWGEGLGTQYF
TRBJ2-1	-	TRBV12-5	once	TGTGCTAGTGGTTGGGACGGGTACAATGAGCAGTTCTTC	CASGWDGYNEQFF
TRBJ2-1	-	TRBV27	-	TGTGCCAGCAGTCAACAATTCCGGGACTCAGGGATTTACAATGAGCAGTTCTTC	CASSQQFRDSGIYNEQFF
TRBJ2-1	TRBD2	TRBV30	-	TGTGCCTGGAGTGTTCTGGCGGGAGGACCCTACAATGAGCAGTTCTTC	CAWSVLAGGPYNEQFF
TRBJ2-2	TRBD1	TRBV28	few	TGTGCCAGCAGTTCAATCCTACAGGGGAGACGTACCGGGGAGCTGTTTTTT	CASSSILQGRRTGELFF
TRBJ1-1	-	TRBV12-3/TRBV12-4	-	TGTGCCAGCAGTTTACGGGGTGGGACCCTTTTATGGGGCACTGAAGCTTTCTTT	CASSLRGGTLLWGTEAFF
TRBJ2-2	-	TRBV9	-	TGTGCCAGCAGCGTGGGGACACCACCAACCGGGGAGCTGTTTTTT	CASSVGTPPTGELFF
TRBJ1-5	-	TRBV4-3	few	TGCGCCAGCAGCCAAGATTATTCAGTGAATCAGCCCCAGCATTTT	CASSQDYSVNQPQHF
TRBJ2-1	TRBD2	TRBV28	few	TGTGCCAGCACCCCCTTGCCTAGCGGTAACAATGAGCAGTTCTTC	CASTPLPSGNNEQFF
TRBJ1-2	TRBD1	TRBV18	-	TGTGCCAGCTCACCCGACGAAGGGGGCGTAGAAGAGGGCTACACCTTC	CASSPDEGGVEEGYTF
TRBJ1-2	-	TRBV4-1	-	TGTGCCAGCAGCCAAGAGGGGACGATAGCTAACTATGGCTACACCTTC	CASSQEGTIANYGYTF
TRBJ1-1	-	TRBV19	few	TGTGCCAGTAGGACCTTGACAGGGAACACTGAAGCTTTCTTT	CASRTLTGNTEAFF
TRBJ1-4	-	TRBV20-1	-	TGCAGTGCTAGCGGGGGCCCGGCGGAAAAACTGTTTTTT	CSASGGPAEKLFF
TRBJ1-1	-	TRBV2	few	TGTGCCAGCAGTGAGGTTCAGATTTTGGGCACTGAAGCTTTCTTT	CASSEVQILGTEAFF
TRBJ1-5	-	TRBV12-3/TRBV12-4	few	TGTGCCAGCAGCCCAACTCATCAGCCCCAGCATTTT	CASSPTHQPQHF
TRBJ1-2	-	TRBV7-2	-	TGTGCCAGCAGCTCTCCCCGTTGGGGACGAAACTATGGCTACACCTTC	CASSSPRWGRNYGYTF
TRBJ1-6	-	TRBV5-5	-	TGTGCCAGCAGCCCGCTCGTTTCTCAGGATTCACCCCTCCACTTT	CASSPLVSQDSPLHF
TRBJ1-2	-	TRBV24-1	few	TGTGCCACCAGTGATGCCCAAGGATACTATGGCTACACCTTC	CATSDAQGYYGYTF
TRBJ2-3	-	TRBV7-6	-	TGTGCCAGCAGCTTAGTCAGGGCTGAAGATACGCAGTATTTT	CASSLVRAEDTQYF
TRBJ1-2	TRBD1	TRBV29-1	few	TGCAGCGCAGGCGACAGGGGTGGCTACACCTTC	CSAGDRGGYTF
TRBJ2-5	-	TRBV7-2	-	TGTGCCAGCAGCTTCGCGGGGAAGACCCAGTACTTC	CASSFAGKTQYF
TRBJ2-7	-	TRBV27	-	TGTGCCAGCAGTGGAGTTTTGTCCTACGAGCAGTACTTC	CASSGVLSYEQYF
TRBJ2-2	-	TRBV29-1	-	TGCAGCGCCAGACAGGCCCCGAACACCGGGGAGCTGTTTTTT	CSARQAPNTGELFF
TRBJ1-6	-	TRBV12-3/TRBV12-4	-	TGTGCCAGCAGTTGGCAAGACCGCTTGCACTTT	CASSWQDRLHF
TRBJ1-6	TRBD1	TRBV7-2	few	TGTGCCAGCAGCTACCGGGACAGAAATTCACCCCTCCACTTT	CASSYRDRNSPLHF
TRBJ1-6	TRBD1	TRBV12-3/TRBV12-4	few	TGTGCCAGCAGTTTCGGGCAGGGGGGTAATTCACCCCTCCACTTT	CASSFGQGGNSPLHF
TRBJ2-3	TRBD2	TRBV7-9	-	TGTGCCAGCAGCTTGGGACTAGCGGAAGGGAGCACAGATACGCAGTATTTT	CASSLGLAEGSTDTQYF
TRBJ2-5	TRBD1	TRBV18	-	TGTGCCAGCTCACCAACCAGATTGGACAGGGGAGAGACCCAGTACTTC	CASSPTRLDRGETQYF
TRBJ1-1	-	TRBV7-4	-	TGTGCCAGCAGCTCTTACAACCCGAACACTGAAGCTTTCTTT	CASSSYNPNTEAFF
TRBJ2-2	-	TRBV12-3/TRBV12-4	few	TGTGCCACCGGCTCGAACACCGGGGAGCTGTTTTTT	CATGSNTGELFF
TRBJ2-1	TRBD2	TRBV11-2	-	TGTGCCAGCAGCTTAGGACGACTCTGGGGGCGGGAGGTCCGGAGGGGATACAATGAGCAGTTCTTC	CASSLGRLWGREVRRGYNEQFF
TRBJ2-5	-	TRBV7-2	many	TGTGCCAGCAGCCCACAAATAGGGGGGGGGGAGACCCAGTACTTC	CASSPQIGGGETQYF
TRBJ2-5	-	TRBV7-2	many	TGTGCCAGCAGCTTCTTTGGAGGCGGGGCCGGGGAGACCCAGTACTTC	CASSFFGGGAGETQYF
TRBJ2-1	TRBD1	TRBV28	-	TGTGCCAGCAGGACCGTGACAGGGAGCTCCTACAATGAGCAGTTCTTC	CASRTVTGSSYNEQFF
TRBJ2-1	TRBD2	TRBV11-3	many	TGTGCCAGCAGTTATAGCGGGAGGCCTTCCGCCTACAATGAGCAGTTCTTC	CASSYSGRPSAYNEQFF
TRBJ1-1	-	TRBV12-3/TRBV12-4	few	TGTGCCAGCAGTTTAGTTTCGAAGGACACTGAAGCTTTCTTT	CASSLVSKDTEAFF
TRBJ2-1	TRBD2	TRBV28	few	TGTGCCAGCAGTCCTCCACTAGCGAGTGGCTACAATGAGCAGTTCTTC	CASSPPLASGYNEQFF
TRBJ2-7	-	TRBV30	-	TGTGCCTGGAGTGCAACTAGGTACTACGAGCAGTACTTC	CAWSATRYYEQYF
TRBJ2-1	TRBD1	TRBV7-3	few	TGTGCCAGCAGCCGACAGGGATTACTTAGTGATGAGCAGTTCTTC	CASSRQGLLSDEQFF
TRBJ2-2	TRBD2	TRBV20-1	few	TGCAGTGCTGATAGCGGGAGGGGAAACACCGGGGAGCTGTTTTTT	CSADSGRGNTGELFF
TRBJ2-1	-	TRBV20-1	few	TGCAGTGCTAGAGCTGCGGTTTCCTACAATGAGCAGTTCTTC	CSARAAVSYNEQFF
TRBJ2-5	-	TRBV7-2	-	TGTGCCAGCAGCTTAGAGCCCGGACAGACGTCAGAGACCCAGTACTTC	CASSLEPGQTSETQYF
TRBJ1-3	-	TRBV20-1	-	TGCAGTGCTAGGGGCGACAGCGTGGGAAACACCATATATTTT	CSARGDSVGNTIYF
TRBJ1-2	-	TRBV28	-	TGTGCCAGCAGGGTATTGATAAGCCCCTATGGCTACACCTTC	CASRVLISPYGYTF
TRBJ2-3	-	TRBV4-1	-	TGCGCCAGCAGCCAAGGAGGGGGGACTATCTTAGATACGCAGTATTTT	CASSQGGGTILDTQYF
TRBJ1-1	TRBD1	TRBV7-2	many	TGTGCCAGCAGCCAAGCCCCCGTCGGACAGGGAGGGGTAGAAGCTTTCTTT	CASSQAPVGQGGVEAFF
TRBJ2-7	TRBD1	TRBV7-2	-	TGTGCCAGCAGCTTAGAGTCCGGGACAGGGACCTACGAGCAGTACTTC	CASSLESGTGTYEQYF
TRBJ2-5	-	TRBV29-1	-	TGCAGCGTCCAACGTGTTGAGACCCAGTACTTC	CSVQRVETQYF
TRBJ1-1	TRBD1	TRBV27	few	TGTGCCAGCAGTTTGGGTCGCCCAGGGGGAGCTTTCTTT	CASSLGRPGGAFF
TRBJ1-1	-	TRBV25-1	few	TGTGCCACCGAGACAAGGACGTCTGCTTTCTTT	CATETRTSAFF